A selection of T cell receptor beta chains follows, all from one sample in a study of patients and donors after allogeneic stem cell transplantation. TCRdb itself ran the RT-PCR reads through MiXCR, one entry per CDR3 protein. Here the sample spans 900,000 to 1,000,000 distinct CDR3 sequences, roughly 17% being singletons. Sequencing was carried out using blood, either unsorted or a sorted T cell fraction (not recorded which). These receptors came from a human donor who was either an allogeneic HSCT recipient or a stem cell or donor lymphocyte infusion donor (not recorded which). It is not recorded whose cells these are; they may come from a transplant donor. CDR3s include the opening cysteine and the closing phenylalanine or tryptophan. A D gene is named only where the DNA matches it firmly. Clone size is given for some rows only: seen once, a few or many times, or a class if the clone is expanded.

d_gene | j_gene | v_gene | abundance | CDR3nt | CDR3aa
TRBD1 | TRBJ2-2 | TRBV5-1 | . | TGCGCCAGCAGCTTGGGAGGACAGGCGAACACCGGGGAGCTGTTTTTT | CASSLGGQANTGELFF
TRBD2 | TRBJ2-5 | TRBV3-1 | few | TGTGCCAGCAGCCAGGGACTAGGGCAAGAGACCCAGTACTTC | CASSQGLGQETQYF
TRBD2 | TRBJ2-7 | TRBV12-3/TRBV12-4 | many | TGTGCCAGCAGCCCGAGCGGGAAAAGCTCCTACGAGCAGTACTTC | CASSPSGKSSYEQYF
TRBD2 | TRBJ2-1 | TRBV9 | . | TGTGCCAGCAGCGTAGCGGGTAGCGGGACGCTCAATGAGCAGTTCTTC | CASSVAGSGTLNEQFF
. | TRBJ1-1 | TRBV12-3/TRBV12-4 | few | TGTGCCAGCAGTTACTGGAACACTGAAGCTTTCTTT | CASSYWNTEAFF
TRBD1 | TRBJ2-7 | TRBV7-2 | few | TGTGCCAGCAGACCCCGGGACAGTGCCACCTACGAGCAGTACTTC | CASRPRDSATYEQYF
. | TRBJ2-1 | TRBV11-3 | . | TGTGCCAGCAGCTTAGATCGCGGGAAGACAACAGGGAATGAGCAGTTCTTC | CASSLDRGKTTGNEQFF
. | TRBJ2-3 | TRBV12-3/TRBV12-4 | few | TGTGCCAGCACCAAAACAGGGGGGACTAACACAGATACGCAGTATTTT | CASTKTGGTNTDTQYF
. | TRBJ1-1 | TRBV5-6 | few | TGTGCCAGCAGCTTAGGGGAGGGACTTATGAACACTGAAGCTTTCTTT | CASSLGEGLMNTEAFF
. | TRBJ2-2 | TRBV28 | many | TGTGCCAGCAGTTTATTGGGCGCCGGGGAGCTGTTTTTT | CASSLLGAGELFF
. | TRBJ2-5 | TRBV3-1 | . | TGTGCCAGCAGCCAAGAGGATTTGACGGAGACCCAGTACTTC | CASSQEDLTETQYF
TRBD2 | TRBJ2-7 | TRBV20-1 | few | TGCAGTGCCACAAAGCGAGCGGGGACCCCCTACGAGCAGTACTTC | CSATKRAGTPYEQYF
TRBD1 | TRBJ2-7 | TRBV5-1 | . | TGCGCCAGCAGCTCTTCCGGGACAGGGTTTTACGAGCAGTACTTC | CASSSSGTGFYEQYF
. | TRBJ1-5 | TRBV6-1 | . | TGTGCCAGTAATTCAGGAGGCCCCTATAGCAATCAGCCCCAGCATTTT | CASNSGGPYSNQPQHF
. | TRBJ1-1 | TRBV15 | . | TGTGCCACCAGCAGGACGAGGGCAGGGAACACTGAAGCTTTCTTT | CATSRTRAGNTEAFF
. | TRBJ2-3 | TRBV29-1 | . | TGCAGCGTGACACGGAGGGCGTACACAGATACGCAGTATTTT | CSVTRRAYTDTQYF
. | TRBJ2-7 | TRBV7-2 | many | TGTGCCAGCAGCTTAAAGGTACAGGGCAGCGAGCAGTACTTC | CASSLKVQGSEQYF
TRBD2 | TRBJ2-7 | TRBV12-3/TRBV12-4 | . | TGTGCCAGCACCCAGAGCGGGAGGGCTAACGAGCAGTACTTC | CASTQSGRANEQYF
. | TRBJ1-1 | TRBV5-1 | . | TGCGCCAGCAGCGGGATTTTACTGGGCACTGAAGCTTTCTTT | CASSGILLGTEAFF
. | TRBJ2-7 | TRBV5-1 | few | TGCGCCAGCAGCTTGGAGGGGGGGCGTTATCGGCAGTACTTC | CASSLEGGRYRQYF
. | TRBJ1-2 | TRBV21-1 | . | TGTGCCAGCAGCAAACAAGGACCGGCGACCTTC | CASSKQGPATF
TRBD1 | TRBJ1-1 | TRBV6-5 | . | TGTGCCAGCAGTTACTCTACAGGGGGTACTGAAGCTTTCTTT | CASSYSTGGTEAFF
. | TRBJ1-2 | TRBV2 | . | TGTGCCAGTTACGTATTGGCAGGCCATGGCTACACCTTC | CASYVLAGHGYTF
. | TRBJ1-1 | TRBV3-1 | . | TGTGCCAGCAGCCGGGCAGGGATGAACACTGAAGCTTTCTTT | CASSRAGMNTEAFF
. | TRBJ2-1 | TRBV29-1 | few | TGCAGCGCACTAGGGACCCAAGGCTACAATGAGCAGTTCTTC | CSALGTQGYNEQFF
. | TRBJ2-3 | TRBV11-2 | few | TGTGCCAGCAGCTTGTTTTGGGGTCGCACAGATACGCAGTATTTT | CASSLFWGRTDTQYF
. | TRBJ1-6 | TRBV12-3/TRBV12-4 | . | TGTGCCAGCAGTTCCGGACCTATCTCACCCCTCCACTTT | CASSSGPISPLHF
TRBD2 | TRBJ2-3 | TRBV9 | few | TGTGCCAGCAGTCCAAGCTTTAGCGGGGACCCTAGCACAGATACGCAGTATTTT | CASSPSFSGDPSTDTQYF
TRBD1 | TRBJ1-2 | TRBV24-1 | . | TGTGCCACCAGTGGGGACAGGGAATTTTATGGCTACACCTTC | CATSGDREFYGYTF